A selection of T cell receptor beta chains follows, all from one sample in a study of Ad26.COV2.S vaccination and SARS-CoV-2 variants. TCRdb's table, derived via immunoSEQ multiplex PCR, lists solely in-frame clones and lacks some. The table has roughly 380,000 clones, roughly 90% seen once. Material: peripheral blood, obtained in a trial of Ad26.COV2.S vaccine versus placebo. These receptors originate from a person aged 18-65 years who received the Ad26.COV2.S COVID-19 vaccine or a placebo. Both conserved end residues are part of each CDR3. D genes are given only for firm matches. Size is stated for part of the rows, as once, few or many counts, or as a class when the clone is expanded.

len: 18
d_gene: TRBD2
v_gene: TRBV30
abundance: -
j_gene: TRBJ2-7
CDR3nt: TGTGCCTGGATCCCTAGGGGACTAGCGGGGGAACCCTCCTACGAGCAGTACTTC
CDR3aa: CAWIPRGLAGEPSYEQYF

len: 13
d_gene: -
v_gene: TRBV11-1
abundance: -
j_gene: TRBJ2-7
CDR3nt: TGTGCCAGCAGCTCCCCGCTGACCTACGAGCAGTACTTC
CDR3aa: CASSSPLTYEQYF

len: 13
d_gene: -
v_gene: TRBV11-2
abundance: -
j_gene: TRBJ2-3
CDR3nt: TGTGCCAGCAGCTTAAGTGGCCGGTATACGCAGTATTTT
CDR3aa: CASSLSGRYTQYF

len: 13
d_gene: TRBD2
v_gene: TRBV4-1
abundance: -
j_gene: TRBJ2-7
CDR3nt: TGCGCCAGCAGCCAACTGGGCGGGGGCGAGCAGTACTTC
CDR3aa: CASSQLGGGEQYF

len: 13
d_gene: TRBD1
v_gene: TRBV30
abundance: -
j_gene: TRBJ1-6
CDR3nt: TGTGCCTGGGAGGGGGACAGGGGCTCACCCCTCCACTTT
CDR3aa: CAWEGDRGSPLHF

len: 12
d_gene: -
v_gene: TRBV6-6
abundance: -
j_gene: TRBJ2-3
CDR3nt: TGTGCCAGCAGTAGACCGGGGGATACGCAGTATTTT
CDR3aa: CASSRPGDTQYF

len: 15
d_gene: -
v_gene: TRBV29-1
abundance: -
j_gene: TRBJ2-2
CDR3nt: TGCAGCGTCTCAGAGACTCCGGATAGCACGGGGGAGCTGTTTTTT
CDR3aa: CSVSETPDSTGELFF

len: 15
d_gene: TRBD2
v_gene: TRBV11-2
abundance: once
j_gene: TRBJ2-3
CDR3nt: TGTGCCAGCAGCTCAGTCGGGGGGGCGGTGGATACGCAGTATTTT
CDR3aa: CASSSVGGAVDTQYF

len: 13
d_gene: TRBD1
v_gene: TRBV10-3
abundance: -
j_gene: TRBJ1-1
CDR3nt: TGTGCCATCAGGGACAGGAAGGGGACTGAAGCTTTCTTT
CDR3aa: CAIRDRKGTEAFF

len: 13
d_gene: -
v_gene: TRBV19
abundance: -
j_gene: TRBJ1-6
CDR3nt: TGTGCCAGTAGGACGAGGGGAAATTCACCCCTCCACTTT
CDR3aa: CASRTRGNSPLHF

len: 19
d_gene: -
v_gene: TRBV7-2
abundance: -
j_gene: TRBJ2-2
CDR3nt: TGTGCCAGCAGCTTAAACCCGACACAGCCTAATGCGAACACCGGGGAGCTGTTTTTT
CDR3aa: CASSLNPTQPNANTGELFF

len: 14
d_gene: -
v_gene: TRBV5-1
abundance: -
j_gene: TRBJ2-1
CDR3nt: TGCGCCAGCAGCTTGGCCGTGGCAGAGAATGAGCAGTTCTTC
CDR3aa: CASSLAVAENEQFF

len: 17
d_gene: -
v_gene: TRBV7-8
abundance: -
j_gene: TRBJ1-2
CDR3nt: TGTGCCAGCAGCAATTCGAGGGGTGCCAGCACTAACTATGGCTACACCTTC
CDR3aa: CASSNSRGASTNYGYTF

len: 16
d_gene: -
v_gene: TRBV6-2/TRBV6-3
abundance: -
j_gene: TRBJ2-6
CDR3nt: TGTGCCAGCAGTTACAGTGGGCCCTCCGGGGCCAACGTCCTGACTTTC
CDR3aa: CASSYSGPSGANVLTF

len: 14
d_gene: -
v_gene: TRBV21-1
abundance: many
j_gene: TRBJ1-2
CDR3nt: TGTGCCAGCAGCGATAACCACGCCATCCTGGGCTACACCTTC
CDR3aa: CASSDNHAILGYTF

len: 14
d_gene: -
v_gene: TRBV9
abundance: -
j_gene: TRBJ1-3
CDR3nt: TGTGCCAGCAGCGTAGCAGGAGCTGGAAACACCATATATTTT
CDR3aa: CASSVAGAGNTIYF

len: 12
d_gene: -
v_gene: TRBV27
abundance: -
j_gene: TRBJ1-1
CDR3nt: TGTGCCAGCAGTTTTACCGGCACTGAAGCTTTCTTT
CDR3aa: CASSFTGTEAFF

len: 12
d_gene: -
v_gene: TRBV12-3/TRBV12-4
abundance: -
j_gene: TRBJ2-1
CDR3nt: TGTGCCAGTACAGCAGTAAGCCGAAGGCAGTTCTTC
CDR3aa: CASTAVSRRQFF

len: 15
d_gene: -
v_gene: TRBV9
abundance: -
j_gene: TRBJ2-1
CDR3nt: TGTGCCAGCAGCGGTACCGGGACTGTCGACAATGAGCAGTTCTTC
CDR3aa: CASSGTGTVDNEQFF

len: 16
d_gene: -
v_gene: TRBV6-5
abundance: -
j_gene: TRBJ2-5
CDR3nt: TGTGCCAGCAGTTACTCGATGTCGCCAGCTCGACAGACCCAGTACTTC
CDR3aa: CASSYSMSPARQTQYF

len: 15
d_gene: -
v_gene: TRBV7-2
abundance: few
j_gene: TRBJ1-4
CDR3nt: TGTGCCAGCAGCTTTCCAGGGCGAAATAATGAAAAACTGTTTTTT
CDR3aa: CASSFPGRNNEKLFF

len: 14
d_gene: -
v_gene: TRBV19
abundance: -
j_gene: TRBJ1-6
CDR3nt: TGTGCCAGTAGGACGATTGGGGGCAATTCACCCCTCCACTTT
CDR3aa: CASRTIGGNSPLHF

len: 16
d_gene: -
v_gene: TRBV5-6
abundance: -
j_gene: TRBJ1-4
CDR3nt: TGTGCCAGCAGCTCGCCTGAACCCGGGCTGGGTGAAAAACTGTTTTTT
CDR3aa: CASSSPEPGLGEKLFF

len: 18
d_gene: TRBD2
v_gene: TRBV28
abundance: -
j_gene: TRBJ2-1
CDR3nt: TGTGCCAGCAGCCCTTCCGTAATTAGCGGGGGCCTTTACAATGAGCAGTTCTTC
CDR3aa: CASSPSVISGGLYNEQFF

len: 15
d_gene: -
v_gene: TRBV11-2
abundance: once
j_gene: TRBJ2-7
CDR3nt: TGTGCCAGCAGCACCCAGCGGGTATTGGCCTACGAGCAGTACTTC
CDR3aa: CASSTQRVLAYEQYF

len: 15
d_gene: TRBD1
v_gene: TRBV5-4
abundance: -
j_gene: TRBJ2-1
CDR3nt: TGTGCCAGCAGCTCCGACAGGGGTAACTACAATGAGCAGTTCTTC
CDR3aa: CASSSDRGNYNEQFF

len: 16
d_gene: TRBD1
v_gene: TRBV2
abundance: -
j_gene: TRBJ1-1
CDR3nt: TGTGCCAGCAGTGAATCCCGGGACAGGGGAGACACTGAAGCTTTCTTT
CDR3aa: CASSESRDRGDTEAFF

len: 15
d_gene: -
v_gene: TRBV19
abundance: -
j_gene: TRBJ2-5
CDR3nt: TGTGCCAGTAGTATGGACCGGAGGGGCCAAGAGACCCAGTACTTC
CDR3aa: CASSMDRRGQETQYF

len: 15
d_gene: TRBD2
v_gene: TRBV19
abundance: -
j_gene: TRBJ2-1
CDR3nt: TGTGCCAGTAGCCCAGCGGGGATCTCCTACAATGAGCAGTTCTTC
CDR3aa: CASSPAGISYNEQFF

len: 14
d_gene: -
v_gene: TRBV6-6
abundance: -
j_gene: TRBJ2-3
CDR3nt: TGTGCCAGCTTACTCGGAGGGCGAGTTGATACGCAGTATTTT
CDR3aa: CASLLGGRVDTQYF

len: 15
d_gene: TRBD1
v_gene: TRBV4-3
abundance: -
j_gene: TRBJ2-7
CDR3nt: TGCGCCAGCAGCCAAACCTCAGGACAGGTCTACGAGCAGTACTTC
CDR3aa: CASSQTSGQVYEQYF

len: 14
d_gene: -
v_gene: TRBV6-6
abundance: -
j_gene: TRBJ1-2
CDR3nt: TGTGCCAGCAGTTACTGGTCTACGGGGGACGGCTACACCTTC
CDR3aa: CASSYWSTGDGYTF

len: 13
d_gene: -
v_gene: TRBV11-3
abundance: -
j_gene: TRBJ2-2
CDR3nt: TGTGCCAGCAGCTTTAATGGGGTCGGGGAGCTGTTTTTT
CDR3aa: CASSFNGVGELFF

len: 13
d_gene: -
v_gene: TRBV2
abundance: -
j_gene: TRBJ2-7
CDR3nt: TGTGCCACTGCACGGACAGATTCCTACGAGCAGTACTTC
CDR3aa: CATARTDSYEQYF

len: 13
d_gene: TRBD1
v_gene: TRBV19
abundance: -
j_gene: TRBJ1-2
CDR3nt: TGTGCCAGTAGTGACACAGGGGACTATGGCTACACCTTC
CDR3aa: CASSDTGDYGYTF

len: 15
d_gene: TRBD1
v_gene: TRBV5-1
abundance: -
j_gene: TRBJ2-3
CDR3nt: TGCGCCAGCAGCGCTACAGGGGGTTACACAGATACGCAGTATTTT
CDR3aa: CASSATGGYTDTQYF

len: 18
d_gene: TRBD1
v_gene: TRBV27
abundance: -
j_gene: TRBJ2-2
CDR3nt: TGTGCCAGCAGTGCTTGGACAGGGGGCGCTCGGAACACCGGGGAGCTGTTTTTT
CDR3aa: CASSAWTGGARNTGELFF

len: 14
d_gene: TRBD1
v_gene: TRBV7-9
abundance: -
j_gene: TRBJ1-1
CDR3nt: TGTGCCAGCAGCGTGGGACAGGAGAACACTGAAGCTTTCTTT
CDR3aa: CASSVGQENTEAFF

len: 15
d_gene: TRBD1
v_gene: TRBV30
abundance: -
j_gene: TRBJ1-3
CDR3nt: TGTGCCTGGAGCCTGACAGGGGGCGCGGGAAACACCATATATTTT
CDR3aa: CAWSLTGGAGNTIYF

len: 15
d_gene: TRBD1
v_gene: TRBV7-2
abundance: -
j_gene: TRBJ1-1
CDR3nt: TGTGCCAGCAGCTTAGACGGACAGGCGAACACTGAAGCTTTCTTT
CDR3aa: CASSLDGQANTEAFF